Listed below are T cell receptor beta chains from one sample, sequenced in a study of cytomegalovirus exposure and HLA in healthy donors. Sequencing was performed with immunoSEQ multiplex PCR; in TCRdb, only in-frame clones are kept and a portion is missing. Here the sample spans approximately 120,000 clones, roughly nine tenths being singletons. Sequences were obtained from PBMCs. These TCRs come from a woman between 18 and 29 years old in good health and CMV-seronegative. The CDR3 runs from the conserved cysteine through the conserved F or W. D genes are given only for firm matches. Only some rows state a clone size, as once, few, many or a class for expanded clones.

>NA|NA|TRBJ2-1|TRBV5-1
TGCGCCAGCAGCGTCGGGGACTCCTACAATGAGCAGTTCTTC
CASSVGDSYNEQFF
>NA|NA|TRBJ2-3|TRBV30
TGTGCCTGGAGTCTCCAACTGGGCCCAGATACGCAGTATTTT
CAWSLQLGPDTQYF
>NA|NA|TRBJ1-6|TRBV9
TGTGCCAGTAACGAGGATAATTCACCCCTCCACTTT
CASNEDNSPLHF
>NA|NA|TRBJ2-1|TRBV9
TGTGCCAGCAGCGTAGGATACCAGTCCAATGAGCAGTTCTTC
CASSVGYQSNEQFF
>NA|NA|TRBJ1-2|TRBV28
TGTGCCAGCAGCGGGGGGGCAAACTATGGCTACACCTTC
CASSGGANYGYTF
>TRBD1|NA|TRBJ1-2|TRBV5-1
TGCGCCAGCAGCTTGGGGACAGGGGGCTTATATGGCTACACCTTC
CASSLGTGGLYGYTF
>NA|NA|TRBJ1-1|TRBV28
TGTGCCAGCAGTTTAGCGTCCGCGGGGGCGAACACTGAAGCTTTCTTT
CASSLASAGANTEAFF
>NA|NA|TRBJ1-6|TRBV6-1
TGTGCCAGCAGTGAGCAGGGCAGAAATAATTCACCCCTCCACTTT
CASSEQGRNNSPLHF
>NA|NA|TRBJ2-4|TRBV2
TGTGTCTCGTTGGGGGGTCTCCTAACACAAAACATTCAGTACTTC
CVSLGGLLTQNIQYF
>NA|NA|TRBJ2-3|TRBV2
TGTGCCAGCACCGGGGATTTGTATACGTCAGATTCAGATACGCAGTATTTT
CASTGDLYTSDSDTQYF
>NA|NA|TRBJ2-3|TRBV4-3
TGCGCCAGCAGCCTAGGACTAGGGGGGTCTAACACCGATACGCAGTATTTT
CASSLGLGGSNTDTQYF
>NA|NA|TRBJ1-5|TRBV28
TGTGCCAGCAGTTCCCCTTTGGGGACTCACCAGCCCCAGCATTTT
CASSSPLGTHQPQHF
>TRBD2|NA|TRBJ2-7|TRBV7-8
TGTGCCAGCAGCCCATTAGCGGGACGGAGGGAGCAGTACTTC
CASSPLAGRREQYF
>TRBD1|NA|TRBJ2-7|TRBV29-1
TGCAGCGTGGTGACAGGGAACCCCTACGAGCAGTACTTC
CSVVTGNPYEQYF
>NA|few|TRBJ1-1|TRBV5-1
TGCGCCAGCAGCTTGGCCAAAAACACTGAAGCTTTCTTT
CASSLAKNTEAFF
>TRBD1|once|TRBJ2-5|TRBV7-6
TGTGCCAGCAGCTTAGGGGGACAGGGAGTAGGAGAGACCCAGTACTTC
CASSLGGQGVGETQYF
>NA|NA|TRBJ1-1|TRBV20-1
TGCAGTGCTAGCCTACAGTACTTAGCTTTCTTT
CSASLQYLAFF
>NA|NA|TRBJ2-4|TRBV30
TGTGCCTGCGTGAGGGCCGGTGCCAAAAACATTCAGTACTTC
CACVRAGAKNIQYF
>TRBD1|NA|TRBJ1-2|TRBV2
TGTGCCAGCAGTGAAATGGTAGGGGGCGTCTATGGCTACACCTTC
CASSEMVGGVYGYTF